These 7 T cell receptor beta chains originate from one sample sequenced in a study of blood T cell repertoires in COVID-19. Clones were read by immunoSEQ multiplex PCR, and TCRdb kept only the in-frame ones, dropping some. Of about 380,000 clones in the sample, 85% are singletons; the top ten hold around 3.4%. Sequenced sample: peripheral blood. Source of these receptors: a woman between 18 and 29 years old with acute or convalescent COVID-19.

The gene calls are TRBV7-9 and TRBJ2-7; 12 bases are shared with TRBD1. This CDR3 comprises 16 residues. Germline lookup yields CDR1 SEHNR and CDR2 FQNEAQ (reference sequence). V dropped 2 bases and J dropped 5; count of bases not matched to a gene: 7. Written as DNA, the CDR3 is TGTGCCAGCAGCTTACTCTCCGGGACAGGGGGCGACGAGCAGTACTTC. It is translated as CASSLLSGTGGDEQYF.

This rearrangement joins TRBV18 to TRBJ2-1; possibly TRBD2 for D (5 bases). V lost 3 bases and J lost 2, with 14 bases in between. The germline CDR1 and CDR2 sequences are KGHSH and LQKENI. The CDR3 extends over 16 amino acids. The CDR3 sequence: CASSPVGGNTYNEQFF. Written as DNA, the CDR3 is TGTGCCAGCTCACCGGTAGGAGGAAATACCTACAATGAGCAGTTCTTC.

The J gene is TRBJ1-5, the V gene TRBV19; 9 bases map to TRBD1. The trim removed 7 bases at V and 6 bases at J, leaving 10 bases unmatched. Looked up from germline, CDR1 is LNHDA and CDR2 is SQIVND (reference sequence). The CDR3 is made up of 15 amino acids. The CDR3 is CASIADRGGGQPQHF. The CDR3 DNA is TGTGCCAGTATCGCGGACAGGGGAGGCGGTCAGCCCCAGCATTTT.

The V call is TRBV2, the J call TRBJ2-7, with TRBD1 matching over 8 bases. J lost 2 bases, V lost 0 bases, and 3 bases had no gene match. The CDR3 consists of 15 residues. Germline V gene data show CDR1 as SNHLY and CDR2 as FYNNEI. This CDR3 is CASSEAVTGAYEQYF. CDR3 nucleotides: TGTGCCAGCAGTGAAGCAGTGACAGGGGCCTACGAGCAGTACTTC.

The chain carries TRBV6-5 and TRBJ2-5, with 10 bases that match TRBD2. Germline V gene lookup returns CDR1 MNHEY and CDR2 SVGAGI. After removal of 5 bases from V and 3 bases from J, the junction contained 6 bases not matched to a gene. This CDR3 is 15 amino acids long. This CDR3 reads CASSPVLAGKETQYF. In DNA form, the CDR3 reads TGTGCCAGCAGTCCAGTACTAGCGGGGAAAGAGACCCAGTACTTC.

This chain's CDR3 is CASTGTSGTDTQYF. The CDR3 DNA reads as TGTGCCAGCACGGGGACTAGCGGAACAGATACGCAGTATTTT. The rearrangement links TRBV27 to TRBJ2-3; 11 bases align to TRBD2. Trimming took 7 bases from V and 3 from J; bases not matched to a gene: 3. This CDR3 has 14 residues. Per the germline V gene, CDR1 is MNHEY and CDR2 is SMNVEV (reference sequence).

The rearrangement joins TRBV3-1 (or the pseudogene TRBV3-2) to TRBJ2-7, with D possibly being TRBD1 (6 bases). Looked up from germline, CDR1 is LGHDT and CDR2 is YNNKEL (reference sequence). The ends were cut back, 4 bases at V and 2 bases at J, with 9 bases in the middle. The CDR3 is 13 residues long. This CDR3 is CASSRGQTYEQYF. CDR3 coding DNA: TGTGCCAGCAGCCGCGGACAGACCTACGAGCAGTACTTC.